This is a list of T cell receptor beta chains from one sample in a study of CD8 T cells in ankylosing spondylitis. TCRdb re-derived calls from the 5' RACE reads in MiXCR, one entry per CDR3 protein. The sample yields tens of thousands of distinct CDR3 sequences, 6.2% seen once. Sequencing was carried out using synovial fluid, either unsorted or a sorted T cell fraction (not recorded which). These receptors originate from a male donor with ankylosing spondylitis. Both conserved end residues are part of each CDR3. A D gene is named only where the DNA matches it firmly. The listing skips clone size in some rows; elsewhere it reads once, few, many or a size class.

>-|TRBJ1-1|TRBV20-1|many
TGCAGTGCAAAACAGGCCAGGCACACTGAAGCTTTCTTT
CSAKQARHTEAFF
>-|TRBJ2-1|TRBV12-3/TRBV12-4|many
TGTGCCAGCAGCCCCCTAAGCAATGAGCAGTTCTTC
CASSPLSNEQFF
>-|TRBJ2-5|TRBV5-1|-
TGCGCCAGCAAGGTCGGGTTCGAAGAGACCCAGTACTTC
CASKVGFEETQYF
>TRBD2|TRBJ2-2|TRBV9|few
TGTGCCAGCAGCGTAGGTCCGGGGGGAGTCGGGGAGCTGTTTTTT
CASSVGPGGVGELFF
>-|TRBJ1-2|TRBV4-1|many
TGCGCCAGCAGCCAAGAAGGAGGGGTCAGCTATGGCTACACCTTC
CASSQEGGVSYGYTF
>TRBD2|TRBJ2-3|TRBV20-1|many
TGCAGTGCTAGTGCGGGAGACTATGGCACAGATACGCAGTATTTT
CSASAGDYGTDTQYF
>TRBD2|TRBJ2-7|TRBV5-4|many
TGTGCCAGCAGCTTGGCCAGGACTAGCGAGATGAAAGAGCAGTACTTC
CASSLARTSEMKEQYF
>-|TRBJ1-2|TRBV14|once
TGTGCCAGCAGCCAAGATTACTCCCGGATTGGCTACACCTTC
CASSQDYSRIGYTF
>-|TRBJ2-5|TRBV7-7|many
TGTGCTAGCAGCCTCGGACTCCAAGAGACCCAGTACTTC
CASSLGLQETQYF
>-|TRBJ2-2|TRBV28|few
TGTGCCAGCAGGCCTAATTGGGGAGCTGAAAACACCGGGGAGCTGTTTTTT
CASRPNWGAENTGELFF
>-|TRBJ1-5|TRBV28|many
TGTGCCAGCCGAATTAATAGCAATCAGCCCCAGCATTTT
CASRINSNQPQHF
>-|TRBJ2-1|TRBV4-3|many
TGCGCCAGCAGCCAAGTCGCTGGGCCCTGGGGTGAGCAGTTCTTC
CASSQVAGPWGEQFF
>-|TRBJ2-3|TRBV12-3/TRBV12-4|many
TGTGCCAGCACCCTATCGTCAGGCACAGATACGCAGTATTTT
CASTLSSGTDTQYF
>-|TRBJ2-6|TRBV6-1|many
TGTGCCAGCAGTACAGGGCTTGGGGCCAACGTCCTGACTTTC
CASSTGLGANVLTF
>-|TRBJ2-7|TRBV5-5|-
TGTGCCAGCAGCCCGAACGTGGGGAACGAGCAGTACTTC
CASSPNVGNEQYF
>-|TRBJ2-1|TRBV18|many
TGTGCCAGCTCACCATTAAGGATAGGCCGCGGGCAGTTCTTC
CASSPLRIGRGQFF
>TRBD1|TRBJ1-5|TRBV7-9|-
TGTGCCAGCAGCGTCGGACAGGGTAGTCAGCCCCAGCATTTT
CASSVGQGSQPQHF